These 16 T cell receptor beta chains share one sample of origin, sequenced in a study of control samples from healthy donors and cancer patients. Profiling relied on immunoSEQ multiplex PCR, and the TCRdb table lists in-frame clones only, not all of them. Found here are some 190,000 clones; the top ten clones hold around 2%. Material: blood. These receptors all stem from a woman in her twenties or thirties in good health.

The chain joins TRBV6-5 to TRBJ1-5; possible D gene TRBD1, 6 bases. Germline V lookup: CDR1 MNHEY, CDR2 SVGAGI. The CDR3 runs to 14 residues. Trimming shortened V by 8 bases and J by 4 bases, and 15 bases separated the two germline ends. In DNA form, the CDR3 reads TGTGCCAGCGCGAGGGGGGGCGCGAATCAGCCCCAGCATTTT. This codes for CASARGGANQPQHF.

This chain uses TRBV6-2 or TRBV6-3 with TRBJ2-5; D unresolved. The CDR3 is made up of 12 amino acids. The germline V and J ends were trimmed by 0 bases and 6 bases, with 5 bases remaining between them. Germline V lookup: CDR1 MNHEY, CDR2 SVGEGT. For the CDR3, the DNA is TGTGCCAGCAGTTACTCGAGGCAGACCCAGTACTTC. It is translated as CASSYSRQTQYF.

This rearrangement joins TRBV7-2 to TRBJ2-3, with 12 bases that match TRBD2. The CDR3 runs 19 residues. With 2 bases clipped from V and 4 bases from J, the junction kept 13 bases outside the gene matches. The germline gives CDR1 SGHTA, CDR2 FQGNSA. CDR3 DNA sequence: TGTGCCAGCAGCTTACCAACTAGCGGGGGGCAGTCCAGGTCAGATACGCAGTATTTT. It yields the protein CASSLPTSGGQSRSDTQYF.

The CDR3 is CASSLRQGAWTEAFF. DNA of the CDR3: TGTGCCAGCAGTTTACGTCAGGGGGCTTGGACTGAAGCTTTCTTT. V is TRBV27 and J is TRBJ1-1; TRBD1 matches at 8 bases. The V gene's germline CDR1 is MNHEY and CDR2 SMNVEV (reference sequence). V gave up 2 bases and J gave up 5 bases; unmatched junction bases: 7. The CDR3 runs to 15 residues.

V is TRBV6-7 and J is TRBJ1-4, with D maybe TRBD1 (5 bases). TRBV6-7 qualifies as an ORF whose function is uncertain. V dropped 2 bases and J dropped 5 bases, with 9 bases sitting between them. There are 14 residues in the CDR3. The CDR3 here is CASSYMGENEKLFF. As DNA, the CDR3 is TGTGCCAGCAGTTACATGGGGGAGAATGAAAAACTGTTTTTT.

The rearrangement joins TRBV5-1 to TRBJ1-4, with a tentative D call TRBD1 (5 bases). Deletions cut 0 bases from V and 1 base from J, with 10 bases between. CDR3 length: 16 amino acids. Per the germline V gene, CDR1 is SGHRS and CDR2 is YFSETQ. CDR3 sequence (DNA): TGCGCCAGCAGCTTGGGACAGCCACTAACTAATGAAAAACTGTTTTTT. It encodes CASSLGQPLTNEKLFF.

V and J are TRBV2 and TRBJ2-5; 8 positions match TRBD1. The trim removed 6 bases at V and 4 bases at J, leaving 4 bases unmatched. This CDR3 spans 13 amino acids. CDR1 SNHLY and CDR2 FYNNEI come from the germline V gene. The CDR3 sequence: CASSTDRGETQYF. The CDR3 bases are TGTGCCAGCAGCACCGACAGGGGAGAGACCCAGTACTTC.

The CDR3 bases are TGCGCCAGCAAGGCCCTAGCGGGCTCTCCTAGCACAGATACGCAGTATTTT. Protein: CASKALAGSPSTDTQYF. V and J are TRBV5-1 and TRBJ2-3; 8 bases match TRBD2. The CDR3 is made up of 17 amino acids. CDR1 SGHRS and CDR2 YFSETQ come from the germline V gene. The V segment lost 6 bases and the J segment 0 bases; nucleotides outside the gene matches: 12. Supplemented by reference TRBV5-1 and TRBJ2-3, the full variable domain reads KAGVTQTPRYLIKTRGQQVTLSCSPISGHRSVSWYQQTPGQGLQFLFEYFSETQRNKGNFPGRFSGRQFSNSRSEMNVSTLELGDSALYLCASKALAGSPSTDTQYFGPGTRLTVL.

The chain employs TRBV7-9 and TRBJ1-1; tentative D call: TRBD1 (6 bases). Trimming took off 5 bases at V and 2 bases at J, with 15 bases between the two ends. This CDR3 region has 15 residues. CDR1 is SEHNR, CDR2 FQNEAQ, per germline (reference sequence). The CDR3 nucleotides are TGTGCCAGCAGCCCCGTGACAGGCGACAACACTGAAGCTTTCTTT. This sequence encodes CASSPVTGDNTEAFF.

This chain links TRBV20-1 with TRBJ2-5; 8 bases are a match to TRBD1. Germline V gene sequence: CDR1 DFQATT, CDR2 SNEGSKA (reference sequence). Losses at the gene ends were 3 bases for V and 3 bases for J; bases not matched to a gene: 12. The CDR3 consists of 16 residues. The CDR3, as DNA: TGCAGTGCTAGTGCGAGACAGGGGACCTCTGAAGAGACCCAGTACTTC. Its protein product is CSASARQGTSEETQYF.

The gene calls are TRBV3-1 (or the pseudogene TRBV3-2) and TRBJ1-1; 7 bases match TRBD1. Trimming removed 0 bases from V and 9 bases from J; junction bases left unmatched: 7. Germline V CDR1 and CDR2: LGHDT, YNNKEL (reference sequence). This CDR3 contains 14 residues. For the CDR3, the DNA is TGTGCCAGCAGCCAAGATCGCGGACAGGTGCAAGCTTTCTTT. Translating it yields CASSQDRGQVQAFF.

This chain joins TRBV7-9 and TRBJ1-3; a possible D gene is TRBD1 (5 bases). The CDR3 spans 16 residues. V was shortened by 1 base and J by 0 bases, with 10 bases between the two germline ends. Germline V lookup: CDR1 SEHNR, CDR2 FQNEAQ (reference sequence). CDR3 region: CASSLGQLNSGNTIYF. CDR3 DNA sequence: TGTGCCAGCAGCTTAGGACAGCTAAACTCTGGAAACACCATATATTTT. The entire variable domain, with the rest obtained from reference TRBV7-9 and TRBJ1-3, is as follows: DTGVSQNPRHKITKRGQNVTFRCDPISEHNRLYWYRQTLGQGPEFLTYFQNEAQLEKSRLLSDRFSAERPKGSFSTLEIQRTEQGDSAMYLCASSLGQLNSGNTIYFGEGSWLTVV.

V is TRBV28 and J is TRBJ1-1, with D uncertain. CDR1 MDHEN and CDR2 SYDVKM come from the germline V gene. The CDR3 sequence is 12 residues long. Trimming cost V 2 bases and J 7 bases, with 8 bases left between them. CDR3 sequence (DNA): TGTGCCAGCAGTTTACCAGGCCTTGAAGCTTTCTTT. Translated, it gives CASSLPGLEAFF.

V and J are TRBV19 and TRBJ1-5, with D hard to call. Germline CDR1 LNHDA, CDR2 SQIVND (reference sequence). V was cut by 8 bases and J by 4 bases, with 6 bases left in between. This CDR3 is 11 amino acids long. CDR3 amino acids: CASGRNQPQHF. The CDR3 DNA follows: TGTGCCAGTGGGAGAAATCAGCCCCAGCATTTT.

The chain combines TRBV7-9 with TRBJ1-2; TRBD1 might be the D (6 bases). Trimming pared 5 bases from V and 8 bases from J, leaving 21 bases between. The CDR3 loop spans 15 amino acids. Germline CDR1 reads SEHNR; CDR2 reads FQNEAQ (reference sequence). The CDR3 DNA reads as TGTGCCAGCAGCCTCACGGGACACATCTTGAACGGCTACACCTTC. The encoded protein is CASSLTGHILNGYTF.

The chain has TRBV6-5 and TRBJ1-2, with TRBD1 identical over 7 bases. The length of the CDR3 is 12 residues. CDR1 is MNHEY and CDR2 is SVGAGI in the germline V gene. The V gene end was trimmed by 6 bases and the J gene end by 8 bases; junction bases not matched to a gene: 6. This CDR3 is CASRVTGVGYTF. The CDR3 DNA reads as TGTGCCAGCAGGGTTACAGGGGTGGGCTACACCTTC.